Here is one T cell receptor beta chain with its context. As yet, its antigen is unknown. Measured with immunoSEQ multiplex PCR; TCRdb has only the in-frame clones, and not every one. The table has 2.3 million or so clones, approximately 95% seen once. This specimen comes from a study of shared clonotypes between healthy human individuals. Overall study: The people who gave samples were a couple of women and three men aged 18 to 49. Study results and limitations: Donors were few, which limited the genetic and exposure-history diversity represented. What naive subsets generally showed was a larger estimated richness than memory subsets showed. Sampling covered nothing but blood. Tissue TCR repertoires likely differ from those found in blood.

Germline assignment: CDR1 SNHLY and CDR2 FYNNEI. The V gene lost 4 bases and the J gene lost 8 bases, with 3 bases spanning the gap. The CDR3 sequence is 10 residues long. Material for sequencing was naive CD4+ T cells from PBMCs. Subset here: CD45RA+ positively selected. The receptor was derived from a young man in good health. Some clones in this sample may be carry-over from other donors' samples. This chain joins TRBV2 and TRBJ2-1; no firm D call. The CDR3 nucleotides are TGTGCCAGCAGTGCTTATGAGCAGTTCTTC. Its translation is CASSAYEQFF.